Listed below are T cell receptor beta chains from one sample, sequenced in a study of cytomegalovirus exposure and HLA in healthy donors. The assay was immunoSEQ multiplex PCR, and TCRdb's table has in-frame clones only and misses some. The sample lists roughly 160,000 clones, over 60% occurring once. Source material: PBMCs. The receptor set was obtained from a woman between 25 and 40 years old in good health and CMV-seronegative. Both conserved end residues are part of each CDR3. Each record gives: CDR3 DNA, CDR3 protein, clone size, D gene, J gene, V gene. D genes are given only for firm matches. Where a row states a size, it is once, few, many or the class of an expanded clone; other rows omit it.

CDR3 DNA: TGCGCCAGCAGTGACCCGGGGGGCTTCTCTGGAAACACCATATATTTT
CDR3 protein: CASSDPGGFSGNTIYF
clone size: .
D gene: .
J gene: TRBJ1-3
V gene: TRBV10-2

CDR3 DNA: TGTGCCAGCAGCTCCAGGTGGGGAGACTATGGCTACACCTTC
CDR3 protein: CASSSRWGDYGYTF
clone size: .
D gene: .
J gene: TRBJ1-2
V gene: TRBV2

CDR3 DNA: TGTGCCAGCAGCCTTTCCCGGGACACTGAAGCTTTCTTT
CDR3 protein: CASSLSRDTEAFF
clone size: .
D gene: .
J gene: TRBJ1-1
V gene: TRBV14

CDR3 DNA: TGTGCCAGTAGCTCCTTTTTACAGGGGGCGAGCTTCACCGGGGAGCTGTTTTTT
CDR3 protein: CASSSFLQGASFTGELFF
clone size: .
D gene: TRBD1
J gene: TRBJ2-2
V gene: TRBV19

CDR3 DNA: TGTGCCAGCAGCTTTCGTGGACAGGCGAATGGCTACACCTTC
CDR3 protein: CASSFRGQANGYTF
clone size: .
D gene: TRBD1
J gene: TRBJ1-2
V gene: TRBV7-3

CDR3 DNA: TGCGCCAGCAGCTTACAGGGGGAAGAGACCCAGTACTTC
CDR3 protein: CASSLQGEETQYF
clone size: .
D gene: TRBD1
J gene: TRBJ2-5
V gene: TRBV5-1

CDR3 DNA: TGTGCCTGGACTAACCGGGACAGAGTTACTGAAGCTTTCTTT
CDR3 protein: CAWTNRDRVTEAFF
clone size: .
D gene: TRBD1
J gene: TRBJ1-1
V gene: TRBV30

CDR3 DNA: TGTGCAAGTCGCTTTCGGGACAGGGGTTCCGGGGAGCTGTTTTTT
CDR3 protein: CASRFRDRGSGELFF
clone size: .
D gene: .
J gene: TRBJ2-2
V gene: TRBV12-2

CDR3 DNA: TGTGCCAGCAGCTTGGTAGCGGGCTCCCAAGAGACCCAGTACTTC
CDR3 protein: CASSLVAGSQETQYF
clone size: .
D gene: TRBD2
J gene: TRBJ2-5
V gene: TRBV7-2

CDR3 DNA: TGTGCCAGCAGTACCAGACTAGCGGGTTACAATGAGCAGTTCTTC
CDR3 protein: CASSTRLAGYNEQFF
clone size: .
D gene: TRBD2
J gene: TRBJ2-1
V gene: TRBV27

CDR3 DNA: TGTGCCAGCAGCTTGACAGGGGGCGCTACTGAAGCTTTCTTT
CDR3 protein: CASSLTGGATEAFF
clone size: .
D gene: TRBD1
J gene: TRBJ1-1
V gene: TRBV7-3

CDR3 DNA: TGTGCCAGTAGTGTAGACAGGGGCCTCAATCAGCCCCAGCATTTT
CDR3 protein: CASSVDRGLNQPQHF
clone size: .
D gene: TRBD1
J gene: TRBJ1-5
V gene: TRBV19

CDR3 DNA: TGTGCCAGCAGTCTTTTCTTAGCGGGGCCAGAGACCCAGTACTTC
CDR3 protein: CASSLFLAGPETQYF
clone size: .
D gene: TRBD2
J gene: TRBJ2-5
V gene: TRBV2

CDR3 DNA: TGTGCCACCGTAGCAGATACGCAGTATTTT
CDR3 protein: CATVADTQYF
clone size: .
D gene: .
J gene: TRBJ2-3
V gene: TRBV19

CDR3 DNA: TGTGCCAGCAGTTTATTGGGTTCGGAGGGGTCCTACTACGAGCAGTACTTC
CDR3 protein: CASSLLGSEGSYYEQYF
clone size: once
D gene: .
J gene: TRBJ2-7
V gene: TRBV28

CDR3 DNA: TGTGCCAGCAGCCCCCACCAAGAGGGGACAGGAGGCTACACCTTC
CDR3 protein: CASSPHQEGTGGYTF
clone size: .
D gene: TRBD1
J gene: TRBJ1-2
V gene: TRBV11-1

CDR3 DNA: TGCGCCAGCAGCTTGGGATTGCAGGGGTACACTGAAGCTTTCTTT
CDR3 protein: CASSLGLQGYTEAFF
clone size: .
D gene: .
J gene: TRBJ1-1
V gene: TRBV5-1

CDR3 DNA: TGTGCCAGCAGTTTTAGCGGGAGCGGGGAGACCCAGTACTTC
CDR3 protein: CASSFSGSGETQYF
clone size: .
D gene: TRBD2
J gene: TRBJ2-5
V gene: TRBV7-2

CDR3 DNA: TGTGCCAGCAGCCCACGGACAGGGGTGGGATACACCTTC
CDR3 protein: CASSPRTGVGYTF
clone size: .
D gene: TRBD1
J gene: TRBJ1-2
V gene: TRBV7-9

CDR3 DNA: TGCGCCAGCAGTGGGGGAGTGTACACTGAAGCTTTCTTT
CDR3 protein: CASSGGVYTEAFF
clone size: .
D gene: .
J gene: TRBJ1-1
V gene: TRBV10-2

CDR3 DNA: TGTGCCAGCAGTCTCCGGGACAGGGAACCCGGGGAGCTGTTTTTT
CDR3 protein: CASSLRDREPGELFF
clone size: .
D gene: TRBD1
J gene: TRBJ2-2
V gene: TRBV27

CDR3 DNA: TGTGCCAGCAGTTACGGAGGACAGGTGGAAACTGAAGCTTTCTTT
CDR3 protein: CASSYGGQVETEAFF
clone size: .
D gene: TRBD1
J gene: TRBJ1-1
V gene: TRBV6-6

CDR3 DNA: TGTGCCAGCAGCCTGGGGGCCAGGACTTTCGGTGGCTACACCTTC
CDR3 protein: CASSLGARTFGGYTF
clone size: .
D gene: .
J gene: TRBJ1-2
V gene: TRBV28

CDR3 DNA: TGCAGCGTTGAAAGGGGGCGTCGGACCGGGGAGCTGTTTTTT
CDR3 protein: CSVERGRRTGELFF
clone size: .
D gene: TRBD1
J gene: TRBJ2-2
V gene: TRBV29-1

CDR3 DNA: TGTGCCAGCAGCGCGAACGGGGGGGCCGACACCGGGGAGCTGTTTTTT
CDR3 protein: CASSANGGADTGELFF
clone size: .
D gene: TRBD2
J gene: TRBJ2-2
V gene: TRBV11-3

CDR3 DNA: TGTGCCAGCAGTTTTCTTGTCAGGGTGGGTAACACTGAAGCTTTCTTT
CDR3 protein: CASSFLVRVGNTEAFF
clone size: .
D gene: .
J gene: TRBJ1-1
V gene: TRBV6-6

CDR3 DNA: TGCGCCAGCAGCCAAGTTTGGTCTAGCAGAACGTCCTACGAGCAGTACTTC
CDR3 protein: CASSQVWSSRTSYEQYF
clone size: .
D gene: .
J gene: TRBJ2-7
V gene: TRBV4-3

CDR3 DNA: TGCGCCAGCAGCCTGCGACTAGCGGGAGCTGATGAGCAGTTCTTC
CDR3 protein: CASSLRLAGADEQFF
clone size: .
D gene: TRBD2
J gene: TRBJ2-1
V gene: TRBV5-1

CDR3 DNA: TGCGCCAGCAGCCCTCTCCCCTGGACTAGCGGGAGCACCGGGGAGCTGTTTTTT
CDR3 protein: CASSPLPWTSGSTGELFF
clone size: .
D gene: TRBD2
J gene: TRBJ2-2
V gene: TRBV5-1

CDR3 DNA: TGTGCCAGCACCCAACTCGGACAGGGGACCCAAGGGGCCCAGCATTTT
CDR3 protein: CASTQLGQGTQGAQHF
clone size: .
D gene: TRBD1
J gene: TRBJ1-5
V gene: TRBV2

CDR3 DNA: TGTGCCAGCAGGCGGGACCGGACCACAGATACGCAGTATTTT
CDR3 protein: CASRRDRTTDTQYF
clone size: .
D gene: .
J gene: TRBJ2-3
V gene: TRBV4-2

CDR3 DNA: TGTGCCAGCAGTGTCAGGGTCGAGTCTGGGGCCAACGTCCTGACTTTC
CDR3 protein: CASSVRVESGANVLTF
clone size: once
D gene: .
J gene: TRBJ2-6
V gene: TRBV2

CDR3 DNA: TGTGCCAGCAGTTACGATAGCGGGGCGGGTTACGAGCAGTACTTC
CDR3 protein: CASSYDSGAGYEQYF
clone size: .
D gene: TRBD2
J gene: TRBJ2-7
V gene: TRBV6-5

CDR3 DNA: TGTGCCAGTAGTATCCATAGCGGGGGTTTTATGGAGACCCAGTACTTC
CDR3 protein: CASSIHSGGFMETQYF
clone size: .
D gene: TRBD2
J gene: TRBJ2-5
V gene: TRBV19

CDR3 DNA: TGTGCCAGTCGACTAGATCCGAACACCGGGGAGCTGTTTTTT
CDR3 protein: CASRLDPNTGELFF
clone size: .
D gene: .
J gene: TRBJ2-2
V gene: TRBV28

CDR3 DNA: TGTGCCAGTAGTAAAGAGCGGGGCAGGACGAACACTGAAGCTTTCTTT
CDR3 protein: CASSKERGRTNTEAFF
clone size: .
D gene: .
J gene: TRBJ1-1
V gene: TRBV19

CDR3 DNA: TGCGCCAGCAGGCCTTCGAACGGGGTGCTAAGGACCCAGTACTTC
CDR3 protein: CASRPSNGVLRTQYF
clone size: .
D gene: .
J gene: TRBJ2-5
V gene: TRBV5-1

CDR3 DNA: TGTGCCAGCAGCCTATATATCAACTATGGCTACACCTTC
CDR3 protein: CASSLYINYGYTF
clone size: once
D gene: .
J gene: TRBJ1-2
V gene: TRBV2

CDR3 DNA: TGTGCCAGCAGAAACAGGGGGAACACTGAAGCTTTCTTT
CDR3 protein: CASRNRGNTEAFF
clone size: few
D gene: TRBD1
J gene: TRBJ1-1
V gene: TRBV5-8

CDR3 DNA: TGTGCCAGCAGCCCTAAGGGACTAGCGGGGAACACCGGGGAGCTGTTTTTT
CDR3 protein: CASSPKGLAGNTGELFF
clone size: few
D gene: TRBD2
J gene: TRBJ2-2
V gene: TRBV7-3

CDR3 DNA: TGCAGTGCTAGCTTTAACTATGGCTACACCTTC
CDR3 protein: CSASFNYGYTF
clone size: .
D gene: .
J gene: TRBJ1-2
V gene: TRBV20-1

CDR3 DNA: TGTGCCTGGAGGCAGGGGTTCGAGGGGTATGGCTACACCTTC
CDR3 protein: CAWRQGFEGYGYTF
clone size: .
D gene: .
J gene: TRBJ1-2
V gene: TRBV30

CDR3 DNA: TGTGCCAGCAGTGAATGGGACAGGGACTACGAGCAGTACTTC
CDR3 protein: CASSEWDRDYEQYF
clone size: .
D gene: TRBD1
J gene: TRBJ2-7
V gene: TRBV25-1

CDR3 DNA: TGTGCCAGCAGCTTGGGTCGCGGGGGGGCCAATGAGCAGTTCTTC
CDR3 protein: CASSLGRGGANEQFF
clone size: .
D gene: TRBD2
J gene: TRBJ2-1
V gene: TRBV5-4

CDR3 DNA: TGCGCCAGCAGCCAAGTCACCGGGACAGACTATGGCTACACCTTC
CDR3 protein: CASSQVTGTDYGYTF
clone size: .
D gene: TRBD1
J gene: TRBJ1-2
V gene: TRBV4-3

CDR3 DNA: TGTGCCAGCAGCTCCCTAGCGGGAGTAGGAGATACGCAGTATTTT
CDR3 protein: CASSSLAGVGDTQYF
clone size: once
D gene: TRBD2
J gene: TRBJ2-3
V gene: TRBV7-6

CDR3 DNA: TGTGCCAGCAGTTTATCATCGAGGACAGGGAACACCGGGGAGCTGTTTTTT
CDR3 protein: CASSLSSRTGNTGELFF
clone size: .
D gene: TRBD1
J gene: TRBJ2-2
V gene: TRBV27

CDR3 DNA: TGTGCCAGCTCACCACTAGCGGGGGGCCTCCAAGAGACCCAGTACTTC
CDR3 protein: CASSPLAGGLQETQYF
clone size: .
D gene: TRBD2
J gene: TRBJ2-5
V gene: TRBV18

CDR3 DNA: TGTGCCAGCAGCCCACGACTCGCCGTAGACGCTGGGGCCAACGTCCTGACTTTC
CDR3 protein: CASSPRLAVDAGANVLTF
clone size: .
D gene: .
J gene: TRBJ2-6
V gene: TRBV7-2

CDR3 DNA: TGTGCCTGGACTAGCGGGAGTTTCAGTGAGCAGTTCTTC
CDR3 protein: CAWTSGSFSEQFF
clone size: once
D gene: TRBD2
J gene: TRBJ2-1
V gene: TRBV30

CDR3 DNA: TGTGCCAGCAGTGAAGCCTCAGGACTAGCGGGGGGGCGCGGGGAGCTGTTTTTT
CDR3 protein: CASSEASGLAGGRGELFF
clone size: .
D gene: TRBD2
J gene: TRBJ2-2
V gene: TRBV2

CDR3 DNA: TGTGCCAGCTCACCGAAGGGGGTGGGTGGCTACACCTTC
CDR3 protein: CASSPKGVGGYTF
clone size: .
D gene: .
J gene: TRBJ1-2
V gene: TRBV18

CDR3 DNA: TGTGCCAGCATGGGGGCGGGGGCAGATACGCAGTATTTT
CDR3 protein: CASMGAGADTQYF
clone size: .
D gene: .
J gene: TRBJ2-3
V gene: TRBV5-4